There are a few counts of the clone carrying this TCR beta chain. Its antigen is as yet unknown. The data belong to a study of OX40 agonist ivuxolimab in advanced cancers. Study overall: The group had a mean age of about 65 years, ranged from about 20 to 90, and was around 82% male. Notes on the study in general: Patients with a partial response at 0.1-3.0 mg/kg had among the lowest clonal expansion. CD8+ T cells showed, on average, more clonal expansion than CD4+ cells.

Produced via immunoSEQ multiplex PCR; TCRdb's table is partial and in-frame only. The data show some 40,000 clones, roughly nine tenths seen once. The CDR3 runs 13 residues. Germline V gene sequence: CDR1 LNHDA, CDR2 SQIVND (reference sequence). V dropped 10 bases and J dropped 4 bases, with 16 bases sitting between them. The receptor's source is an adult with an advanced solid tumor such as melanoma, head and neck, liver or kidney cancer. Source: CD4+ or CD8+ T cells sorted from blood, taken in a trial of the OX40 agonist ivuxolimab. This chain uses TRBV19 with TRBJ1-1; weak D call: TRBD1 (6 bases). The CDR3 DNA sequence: TGTGCCACCGGACAGTTTGGAGGCACTGAAGCTTTCTTT. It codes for CATGQFGGTEAFF.